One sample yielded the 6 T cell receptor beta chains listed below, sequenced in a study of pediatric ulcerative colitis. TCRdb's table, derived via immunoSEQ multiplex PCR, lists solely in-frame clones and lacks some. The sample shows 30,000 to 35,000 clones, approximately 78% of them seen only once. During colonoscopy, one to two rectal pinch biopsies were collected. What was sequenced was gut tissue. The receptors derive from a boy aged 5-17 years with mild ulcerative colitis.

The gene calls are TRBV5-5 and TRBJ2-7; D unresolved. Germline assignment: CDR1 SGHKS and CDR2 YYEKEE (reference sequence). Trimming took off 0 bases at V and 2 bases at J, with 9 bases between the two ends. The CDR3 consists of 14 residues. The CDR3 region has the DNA TGTGCCAGCAGCTTGGCCGATGGGCCCTACGAGCAGTACTTC. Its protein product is CASSLADGPYEQYF.

CDR3 protein: CASSLGLYRVSGYTF. DNA of the CDR3: TGTGCCAGCAGCTTGGGGTTATATAGGGTGTCTGGCTACACCTTC. V is TRBV7-2 and J is TRBJ1-2; D is ambiguous. CDR3 length equals 15 residues. Looked up from germline, CDR1 is SGHTA and CDR2 is FQGNSA. The V end lost 3 bases, the J end lost 7 bases, and 18 bases lay between the germline ends.

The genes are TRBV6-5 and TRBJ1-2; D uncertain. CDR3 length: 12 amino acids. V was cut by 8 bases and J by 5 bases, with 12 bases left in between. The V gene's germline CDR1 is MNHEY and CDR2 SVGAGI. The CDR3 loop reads CASSAGAYGYTF. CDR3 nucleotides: TGTGCCAGCTCGGCGGGCGCGTATGGCTACACCTTC.

The CDR3 reads CSVHGRLNTEAFF. In DNA form, the CDR3 reads TGCAGCGTTCACGGCAGATTGAACACTGAAGCTTTCTTT. The rearrangement uses TRBV29-1 and TRBJ1-1; D is unresolved. CDR3 length equals 13 residues. Trimming stripped 5 bases from V and 0 bases from J, with 10 bases between. CDR1 and CDR2 from the germline V gene are SQVTM and ANQGSEA.

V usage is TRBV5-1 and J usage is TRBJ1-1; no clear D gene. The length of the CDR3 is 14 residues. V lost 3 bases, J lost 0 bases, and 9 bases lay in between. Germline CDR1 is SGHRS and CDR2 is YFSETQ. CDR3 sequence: CASSSDGMNTEAFF. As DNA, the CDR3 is TGCGCCAGCAGCTCCGACGGGATGAACACTGAAGCTTTCTTT. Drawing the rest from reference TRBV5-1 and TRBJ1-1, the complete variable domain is KAGVTQTPRYLIKTRGQQVTLSCSPISGHRSVSWYQQTPGQGLQFLFEYFSETQRNKGNFPGRFSGRQFSNSRSEMNVSTLELGDSALYLCASSSDGMNTEAFFGQGTRLTVV.

The CDR3 protein is CATSRDLSLGNTIYF. CDR3 sequence (DNA): TGTGCCACCAGCAGAGATCTGAGTTTAGGAAACACCATATATTTT. V usage is TRBV15 and J usage is TRBJ1-3; D is uncertain. This CDR3 spans 15 amino acids. V was clipped by 0 bases and J by 4 bases, with 10 bases between them. The germline V gene has CDR1 LNHNV and CDR2 YYDKDF (reference sequence).